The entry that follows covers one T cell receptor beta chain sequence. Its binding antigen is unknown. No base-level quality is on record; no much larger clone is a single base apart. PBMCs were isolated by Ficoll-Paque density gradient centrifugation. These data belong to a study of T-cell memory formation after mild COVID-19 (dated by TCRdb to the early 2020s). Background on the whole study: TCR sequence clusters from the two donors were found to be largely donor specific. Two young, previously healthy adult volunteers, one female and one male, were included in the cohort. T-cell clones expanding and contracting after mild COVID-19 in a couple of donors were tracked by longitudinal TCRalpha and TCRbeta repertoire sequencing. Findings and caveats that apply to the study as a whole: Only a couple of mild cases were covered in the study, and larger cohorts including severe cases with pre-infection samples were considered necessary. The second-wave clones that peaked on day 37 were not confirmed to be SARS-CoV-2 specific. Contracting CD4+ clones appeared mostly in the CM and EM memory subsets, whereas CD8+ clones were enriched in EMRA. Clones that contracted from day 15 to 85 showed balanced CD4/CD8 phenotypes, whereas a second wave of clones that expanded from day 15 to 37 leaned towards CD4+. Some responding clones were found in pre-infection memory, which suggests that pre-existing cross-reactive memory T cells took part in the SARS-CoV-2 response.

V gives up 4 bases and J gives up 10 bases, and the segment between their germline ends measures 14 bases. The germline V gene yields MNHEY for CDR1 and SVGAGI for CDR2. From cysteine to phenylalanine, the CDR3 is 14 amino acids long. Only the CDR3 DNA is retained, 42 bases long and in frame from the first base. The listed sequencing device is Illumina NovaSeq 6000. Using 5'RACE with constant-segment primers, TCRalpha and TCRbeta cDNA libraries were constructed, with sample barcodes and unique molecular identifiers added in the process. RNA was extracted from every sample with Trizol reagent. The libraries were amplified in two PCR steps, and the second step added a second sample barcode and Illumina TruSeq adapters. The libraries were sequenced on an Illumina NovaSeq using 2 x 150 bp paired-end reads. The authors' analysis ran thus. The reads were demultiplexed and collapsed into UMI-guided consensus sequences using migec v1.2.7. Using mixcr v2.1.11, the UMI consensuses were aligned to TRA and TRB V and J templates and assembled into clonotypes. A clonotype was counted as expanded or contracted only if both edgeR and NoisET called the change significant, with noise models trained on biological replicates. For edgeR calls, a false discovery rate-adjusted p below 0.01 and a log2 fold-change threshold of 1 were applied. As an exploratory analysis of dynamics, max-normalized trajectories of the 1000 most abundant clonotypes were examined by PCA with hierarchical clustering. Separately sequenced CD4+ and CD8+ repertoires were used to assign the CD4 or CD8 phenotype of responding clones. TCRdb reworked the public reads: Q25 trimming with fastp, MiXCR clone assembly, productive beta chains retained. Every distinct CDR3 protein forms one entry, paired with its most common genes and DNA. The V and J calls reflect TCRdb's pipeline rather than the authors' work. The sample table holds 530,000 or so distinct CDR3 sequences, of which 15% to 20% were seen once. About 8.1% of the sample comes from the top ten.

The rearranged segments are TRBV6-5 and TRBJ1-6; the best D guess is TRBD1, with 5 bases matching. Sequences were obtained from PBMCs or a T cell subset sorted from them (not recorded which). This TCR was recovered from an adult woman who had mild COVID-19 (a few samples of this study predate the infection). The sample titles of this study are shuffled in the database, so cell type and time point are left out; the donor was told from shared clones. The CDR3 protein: CASSSPGGGSPLHF. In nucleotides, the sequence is TGTGCCAGCAGTTCGCCGGGGGGTGGGTCACCCCTCCACTTT.